The source of this TCR beta chain is a study of cytomegalovirus exposure and HLA in healthy donors. General study results and limits: V- and J-gene trimming in TCR beta was tied to a missense DCLRE1C variant by an analysis performed later. Later analysis suggested links between common viral pathogens and several top significant clusters. Other equally common chains were less clonally expanded than HLA-associated TCR beta chains, a later analysis showed.

This CDR3 contains 15 residues. Germline CDR1 and CDR2: MNHEY and SMNVEV (reference sequence). V dropped 5 bases and J dropped 0; count of bases not matched to a gene: 7. Both 60 Vbeta primers and 13 Jbeta primers went into the PCR. Assay used: immunoSEQ multiplex PCR; TCRdb lists only in-frame clones, some missing. The table records more than 150,000 clones, about 90% of them present only once. This clone was seen once. What it binds is not known. The conserved final phenylalanine or tryptophan is absent from the CDR3, which likely points to a read error. The genes are TRBV27 and TRBJ2-7; 7 bases fit TRBD1. The receptor comes from a girl under two years old in good health and CMV-seronegative. Sequencing input: PBMCs. CDR3: CASSALDRSSYEQYL. In nucleotides, the CDR3 is TGTGCCAGCAGTGCATTGGACAGGAGCTCCTACGAGCAGTACCTC.